The clone carrying this T cell receptor beta chain has only a few counts. One entry per CDR3 protein, called by TCRdb with MiXCR from the PCR reads. Among 20,000 or so distinct CDR3 sequences listed, around 40% were seen once. The source of the sample is a study of tumor-infiltrating lymphocytes in oesophageal squamous cell carcinoma. Between the trimmed V and J ends, which lost 1 base and 8 bases, there was a span of 15 bases. Germline CDR1 reads SGHVS; CDR2 reads FNYEAQ. The CDR3 has 15 residues. Sequencing used esophageal tumor tissue. The source of this sequence is a male donor with esophageal squamous cell carcinoma. The chain carries TRBV7-6 and TRBJ2-1; the D is unclear. CDR3 coding DNA: TGTGCCAGCAGCTTAGGGGCCGGAAATAGGGATGAGCAGTTCTTC. Amino acid sequence: CASSLGAGNRDEQFF.